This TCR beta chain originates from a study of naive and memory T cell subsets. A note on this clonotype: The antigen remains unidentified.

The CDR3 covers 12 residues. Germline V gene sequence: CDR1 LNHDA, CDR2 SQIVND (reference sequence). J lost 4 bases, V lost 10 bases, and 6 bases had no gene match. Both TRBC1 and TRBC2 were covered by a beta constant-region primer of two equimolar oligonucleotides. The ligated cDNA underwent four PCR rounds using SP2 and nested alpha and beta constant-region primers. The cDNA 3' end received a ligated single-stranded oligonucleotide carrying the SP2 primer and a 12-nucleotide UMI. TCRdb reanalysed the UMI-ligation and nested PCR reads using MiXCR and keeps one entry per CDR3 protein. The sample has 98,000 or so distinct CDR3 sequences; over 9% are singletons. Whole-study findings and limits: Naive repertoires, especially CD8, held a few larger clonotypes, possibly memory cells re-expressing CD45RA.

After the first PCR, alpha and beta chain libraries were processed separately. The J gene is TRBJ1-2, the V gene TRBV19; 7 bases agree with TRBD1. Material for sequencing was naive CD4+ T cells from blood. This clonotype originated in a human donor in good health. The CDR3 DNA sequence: TGTGCCACCACAGACAGGGTCTATGGCTACACCTTC. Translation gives CATTDRVYGYTF.